A single sample gave rise to the 13 T cell receptor beta chains below, sequenced in a study of blood T cell repertoires in COVID-19. Some clones are missing from TCRdb's copy, which holds only in-frame ones; the method was immunoSEQ multiplex PCR. The data show 100,000 to 150,000 clones, with about 80% seen just once and 30% to 45% held by the top ten. The specimen was peripheral blood. The receptors derive from a man aged 35 to 55 with active or convalescent COVID-19.

For the CDR3, the DNA is TGTGCCAGCACCCTGGGAGGGGGGTTTTACACTGAAGCTTTCTTT. Its protein is CASTLGGGFYTEAFF. V gene TRBV6-5 combines with J gene TRBJ1-1, with D tentatively TRBD1 (6 bases). Germline CDR1 MNHEY, CDR2 SVGAGI. This CDR3 comprises 15 residues. The V end lost 7 bases, the J end lost 3 bases, and 18 bases lay between the germline ends.

V is TRBV6-4 and J is TRBJ1-2; a possible D gene is TRBD1 (6 bases). This CDR3 has 14 amino acids. Germline V CDR1 and CDR2: MRHNA, SNTAGT. V was trimmed by 0 bases and J by 5 bases, leaving 10 bases between them. The CDR3 region is CASSDSSGAYGYTF. For the CDR3, the DNA is TGTGCCAGCAGTGACTCGTCAGGGGCTTATGGCTACACCTTC.

This chain connects TRBV3-1 (or the pseudogene TRBV3-2) to TRBJ2-7; D perhaps matches TRBD2 (6 bases). CDR3 size: 15 residues. Trimming shortened V by 4 bases and J by 6 bases, and 19 bases separated the two germline ends. Germline V gene sequence: CDR1 LGHDT, CDR2 YNNKEL (reference sequence). CDR3 in DNA: TGTGCCAGCAGCCGAACCCCGGGACTTACTTTCGAGCAGTACTTC. This translates into CASSRTPGLTFEQYF.

The V and J genes are TRBV29-1 and TRBJ2-7; the match to TRBD2 covers 8 bases. The CDR3 has 13 amino acids. V lost 6 bases, J lost 0 bases, and 4 bases stayed unmatched. Germline CDR1 SQVTM, CDR2 ANQGSEA. CDR3 in amino acids: CSVPGGFSYEQYF. The CDR3 DNA sequence: TGCAGCGTCCCGGGGGGGTTCTCCTACGAGCAGTACTTC.

This sequence joins TRBV7-9 and TRBJ2-2; weak D call: TRBD1 (5 bases). V was pared by 4 bases and J by 4 bases, with 13 bases between. This CDR3 has 15 residues. Germline CDR1 and CDR2: SEHNR and FQNEAQ (reference sequence). The chain's CDR3 is CASSWGTKGTGELFF. The CDR3 DNA follows: TGTGCCAGCAGCTGGGGCACGAAGGGCACCGGGGAGCTGTTTTTT.

In its sample, this clone was seen a few times. This chain uses TRBV7-9 with TRBJ2-5; 7 nucleotides line up with TRBD1. There are 14 residues in the CDR3. The trim removed 4 bases at V and 3 bases at J, leaving 5 bases unmatched. Germline V gene data show CDR1 as SEHNR and CDR2 as FQNEAQ (reference sequence). The CDR3 DNA is TGTGCCAGCAGCTCCAGGACAGGAGAAGAGACCCAGTACTTC. Translating it yields CASSSRTGEETQYF.

This sequence joins TRBV5-1 and TRBJ2-7; D is perhaps TRBD2 (6 bases). Trimming pared 2 bases from V and 2 bases from J, leaving 14 bases between. The CDR3 has 15 amino acids. Germline V gene data show CDR1 as SGHRS and CDR2 as YFSETQ. For the CDR3, the DNA is TGCGCCAGCAGCTTCGGGGGAGGCCCGACCTACGAGCAGTACTTC. It specifies CASSFGGGPTYEQYF.

The chain recombines TRBV15 with TRBJ1-5; no clear D gene. Per the germline V gene, CDR1 is LNHNV and CDR2 is YYDKDF (reference sequence). Trimming took 2 bases from V and 5 from J, leaving 4 bases between them. The CDR3 extends over 12 amino acids. Here the CDR3 DNA reads TGTGCCACCAGCAGACGAGATCAGCCCCAGCATTTT. Encoded protein: CATSRRDQPQHF.

V is TRBV5-1 and J is TRBJ2-1; 10 bases align to TRBD1. The J segment lost 7 bases and the V segment lost 3 bases, leaving 10 bases of the junction unmatched. Germline lookup yields CDR1 SGHRS and CDR2 YFSETQ. This CDR3 contains 16 residues. In nucleotides, the CDR3 is TGCGCCAGCAGCTGGGGGGACAGGGGATGGGGAAATGAGCAGTTCTTC. Its protein product is CASSWGDRGWGNEQFF.

The rearrangement uses TRBV6-2 or TRBV6-3 and TRBJ1-1; D is unresolved. Germline lookup yields CDR1 MNHEY and CDR2 SVGEGT. There are 14 residues in the CDR3. The germline V and J ends were trimmed by 5 bases and 1 base, with 11 bases remaining between them. The CDR3 loop is CASSHREPNTEAFF. The CDR3 DNA reads as TGTGCCAGCAGTCATCGAGAACCGAACACTGAAGCTTTCTTT.

The J gene is TRBJ1-2, the V gene TRBV29-1; tentatively, D is TRBD1 (6 bases). The V gene lost 5 bases and the J gene lost 7 bases, with 17 bases spanning the gap. The CDR3 has 13 residues. Germline lookup yields CDR1 SQVTM and CDR2 ANQGSEA. The CDR3 loop reads CSVSGQLTVGYTF. Here the CDR3 DNA reads TGCAGCGTTTCCGGACAGTTAACTGTTGGCTACACCTTC.

The chain couples TRBV20-1 to TRBJ2-5; no firm D call. V was pared by 3 bases and J by 5 bases, with 10 bases between. The CDR3 has 12 amino acids. The germline V gene has CDR1 DFQATT and CDR2 SNEGSKA (reference sequence). The CDR3 spells CSASRLVETQYF. In DNA, the CDR3 is TGCAGTGCTAGTAGGCTAGTCGAGACCCAGTACTTC.

This clone has a handful of counts. The V call is TRBV13, the J call TRBJ2-1; D is perhaps TRBD1 (5 bases). V lost 3 bases, J lost 9 bases, and 9 bases lay in between. Germline V gene lookup returns CDR1 PRHDT and CDR2 FYEKMQ (reference sequence). This CDR3 has 12 residues. This chain's CDR3 is CASSFDQGEQFF. In nucleotides, the CDR3 is TGTGCCAGCAGCTTCGACCAGGGTGAGCAGTTCTTC.